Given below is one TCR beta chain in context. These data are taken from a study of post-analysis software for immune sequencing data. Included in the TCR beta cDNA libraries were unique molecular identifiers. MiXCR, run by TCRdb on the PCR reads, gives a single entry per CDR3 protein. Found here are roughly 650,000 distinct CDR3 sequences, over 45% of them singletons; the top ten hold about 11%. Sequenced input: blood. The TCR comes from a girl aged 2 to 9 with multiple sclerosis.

CDR3 residues: CASRRTASSTDTQYF. The CDR3 nucleotides read TGTGCCAGCAGGCGGACTGCCTCTAGCACAGATACGCAGTATTTT. The gene calls are TRBV7-2 and TRBJ2-3; TRBD2 might be the D (5 bases). The CDR3 spans 15 residues. Per germline, CDR1 SGHTA and CDR2 FQGNSA. Trimming took off 6 bases at V and 0 bases at J, with 13 bases between the two ends.